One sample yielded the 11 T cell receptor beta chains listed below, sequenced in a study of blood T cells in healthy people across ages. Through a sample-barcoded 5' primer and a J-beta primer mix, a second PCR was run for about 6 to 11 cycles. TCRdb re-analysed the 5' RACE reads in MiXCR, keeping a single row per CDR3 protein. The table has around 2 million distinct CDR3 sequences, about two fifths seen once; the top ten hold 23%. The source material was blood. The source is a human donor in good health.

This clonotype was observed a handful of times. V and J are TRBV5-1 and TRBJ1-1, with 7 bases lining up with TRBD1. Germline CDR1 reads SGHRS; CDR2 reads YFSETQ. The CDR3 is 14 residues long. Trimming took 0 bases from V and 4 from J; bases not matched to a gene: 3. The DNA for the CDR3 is TGCGCCAGCAGCTTGGAATGGACAGGCACTGAAGCTTTCTTT. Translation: CASSLEWTGTEAFF.

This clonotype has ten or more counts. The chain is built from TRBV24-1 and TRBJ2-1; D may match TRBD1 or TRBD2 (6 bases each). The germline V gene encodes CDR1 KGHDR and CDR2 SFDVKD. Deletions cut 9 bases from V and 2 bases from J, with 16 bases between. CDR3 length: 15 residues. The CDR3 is CATGGRDIAYNEQFF. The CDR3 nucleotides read TGTGCCACCGGAGGGCGGGACATAGCCTACAATGAGCAGTTCTTC.

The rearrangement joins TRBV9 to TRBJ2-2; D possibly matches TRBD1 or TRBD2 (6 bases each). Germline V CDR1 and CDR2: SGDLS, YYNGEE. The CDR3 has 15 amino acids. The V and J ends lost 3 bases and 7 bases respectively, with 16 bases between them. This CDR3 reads CASSGEPGANGELFF. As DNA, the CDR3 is TGTGCCAGCAGCGGAGAGCCGGGGGCGAACGGGGAGCTGTTTTTT.

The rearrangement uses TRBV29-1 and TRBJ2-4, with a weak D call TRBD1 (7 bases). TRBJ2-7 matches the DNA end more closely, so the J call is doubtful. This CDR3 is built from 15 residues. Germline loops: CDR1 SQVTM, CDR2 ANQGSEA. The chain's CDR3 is CSVEDRDGGTVEQYF. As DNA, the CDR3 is TGCAGCGTTGAAGATCGTGACGGAGGGACAGTCGAGCAGTACTTC.

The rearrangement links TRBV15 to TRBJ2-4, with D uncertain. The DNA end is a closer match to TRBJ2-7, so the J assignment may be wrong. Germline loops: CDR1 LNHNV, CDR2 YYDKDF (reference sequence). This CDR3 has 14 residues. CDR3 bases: TGTGCCACCAGCAGAGATCTCAGATCCTACGAGCAGTACTTC. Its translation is CATSRDLRSYEQYF.

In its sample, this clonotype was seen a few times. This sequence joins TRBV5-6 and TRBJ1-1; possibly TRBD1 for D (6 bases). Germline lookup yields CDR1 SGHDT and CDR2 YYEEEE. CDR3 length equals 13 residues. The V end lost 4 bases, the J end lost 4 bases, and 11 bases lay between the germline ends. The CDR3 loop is CASSPGQITEAFF. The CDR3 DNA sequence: TGTGCCAGCAGCCCGGGACAAATCACTGAAGCTTTCTTT.

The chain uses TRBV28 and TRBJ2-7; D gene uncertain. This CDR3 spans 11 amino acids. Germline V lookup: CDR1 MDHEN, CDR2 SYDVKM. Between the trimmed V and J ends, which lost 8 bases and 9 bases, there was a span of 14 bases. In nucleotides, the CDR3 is TGTGCCAGCGCTTTTTCTGCAAGGCAGTACTTC. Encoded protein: CASAFSARQYF.

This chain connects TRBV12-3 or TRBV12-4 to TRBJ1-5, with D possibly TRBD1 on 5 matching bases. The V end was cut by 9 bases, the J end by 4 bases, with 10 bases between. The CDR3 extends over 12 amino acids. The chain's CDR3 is CASTRGNQPQHF. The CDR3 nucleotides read TGTGCCAGTACTAGGGGAAATCAGCCCCAGCATTTT.

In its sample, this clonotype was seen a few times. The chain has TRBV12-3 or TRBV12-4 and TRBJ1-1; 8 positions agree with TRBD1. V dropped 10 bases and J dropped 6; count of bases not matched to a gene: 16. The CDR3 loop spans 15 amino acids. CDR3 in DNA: TGTGCCATTCCAGGGACAGGCGGAAAAAGGGCTGAAGCTTTCTTT. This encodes CAIPGTGGKRAEAFF.

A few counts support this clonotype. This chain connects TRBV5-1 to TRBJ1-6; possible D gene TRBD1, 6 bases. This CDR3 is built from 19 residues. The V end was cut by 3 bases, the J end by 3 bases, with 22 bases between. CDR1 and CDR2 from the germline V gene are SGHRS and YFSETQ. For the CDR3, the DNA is TGCGCCAGCAGCTCGACCCCCCGTGGGGGCAGCTTCTATAATTCACCCCTCCACTTT. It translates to CASSSTPRGGSFYNSPLHF.

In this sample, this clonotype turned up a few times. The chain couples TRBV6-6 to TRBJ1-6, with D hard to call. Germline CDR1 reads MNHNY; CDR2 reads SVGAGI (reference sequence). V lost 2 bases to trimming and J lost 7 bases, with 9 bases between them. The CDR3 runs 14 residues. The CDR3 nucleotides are TGTGCCAGCAGTTACCGGACTCGCAATTCACCCCTCCACTTT. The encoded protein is CASSYRTRNSPLHF.